Presented here are 31 T cell receptor beta chains from one specimen sequenced in a study of cytomegalovirus exposure and HLA in healthy donors. With 60 Vbeta and 13 Jbeta primers, the PCR was carried out. TCRdb's copy holds only in-frame clones and misses some; the assay was immunoSEQ multiplex PCR. The sample has approximately 160,000 clones; over 65% are singletons. What was sequenced was PBMCs. The receptor set was obtained from a young man in good health and CMV-seropositive.

The chain couples TRBV14 to TRBJ1-4; D uncertain. CDR3 length equals 12 residues. Per germline, CDR1 SGHDN and CDR2 FVKESK. CDR3 DNA: TGTGAGAGGCAGTCAACTAATGAAAAACTGTTTTTT. It translates to CERQSTNEKLFF. The full variable domain, rest sourced from reference TRBV14 and TRBJ1-4, is EAGVTQFPSHSVIEKGQTVTLRCDPISGHDNLYWYRRVMGKEIKFLLHFVKESKQDESGMPNNRFLAERTGGTYSTLKVQPAELEDSGVYFCERQSTNEKLFFGSGTQLSVL.

The rearrangement uses TRBV7-2 and TRBJ2-5; TRBD2 might be the D (6 bases). Germline CDR1 SGHTA, CDR2 FQGNSA. This CDR3 is 17 amino acids long. Trimming stripped 0 bases from V and 4 bases from J, with 18 bases between. This chain's CDR3 is CASSLAALGGRRETQYF. For the CDR3, the DNA is TGTGCCAGCAGCTTAGCGGCTTTGGGGGGTAGGAGAGAGACCCAGTACTTC.

This chain joins TRBV5-1 and TRBJ2-1; TRBD1 aligns across 9 bases. Germline-derived CDR1 and CDR2 are SGHRS and YFSETQ. V lost 2 bases and J lost 7; bases outside the gene matches: 7. The length of the CDR3 is 15 residues. CDR3 loop: CASSFGQGPSNEQFF. The CDR3 DNA reads as TGCGCCAGCAGCTTTGGACAGGGGCCTTCTAATGAGCAGTTCTTC.

This sequence joins TRBV6-5 and TRBJ2-1; TRBD1 matches 7 bases. J was trimmed by 7 bases and V by 4 bases; bases with no gene match: 4. Germline CDR1 is MNHEY and CDR2 is SVGAGI. This CDR3 contains 13 residues. Here the CDR3 DNA reads TGTGCCAGCAGTTTAAGGGGGCGGAATGAGCAGTTCTTC. Its translation: CASSLRGRNEQFF.

This clone was recorded once. J is TRBJ1-6 and V is TRBV5-1; TRBD1 might be the D (5 bases). This CDR3 comprises 15 residues. CDR1 SGHRS and CDR2 YFSETQ come from the germline V gene. The ends were cut back, 1 base at V and 5 bases at J, with 10 bases in the middle. CDR3 region: CASSLISGDNSPLHF. Here the CDR3 DNA reads TGCGCCAGCAGCTTGATTTCGGGGGATAATTCACCCCTCCACTTT.

J is TRBJ2-2 and V is TRBV7-2; TRBD1 is a possible D gene (5 bases). The V and J ends lost 4 bases and 4 bases respectively, with 16 bases between them. From germline, CDR1 is SGHTA and CDR2 FQGNSA. The CDR3 has 16 amino acids. DNA for the CDR3: TGTGCCAGCAGCTCCAGGGTGGTCGCAACCACCGGGGAGCTGTTTTTT. Translated, it gives CASSSRVVATTGELFF.

V is TRBV9 and J is TRBJ1-1, with no clear D. The CDR3 totals 13 residues. Germline CDR1 reads SGDLS; CDR2 reads YYNGEE. With 5 bases removed from V and 0 bases from J, the gap between germline ends came to 8 bases. CDR3 DNA sequence: TGTGCCAGCAGAGCCCACGTGAACACTGAAGCTTTCTTT. It translates to CASRAHVNTEAFF.

This chain links TRBV5-4 with TRBJ2-1; no firm D call. V lost 0 bases and J 1 base, leaving 8 bases between the germline ends. The CDR3 totals 15 residues. Germline V gene data show CDR1 as SGHNT and CDR2 as YYREEE (reference sequence). The CDR3 here is CASSLDAASYNEQFF. The CDR3 bases are TGTGCCAGCAGCTTGGACGCGGCTTCCTACAATGAGCAGTTCTTC.

This clone has just a few counts. The chain couples TRBV7-3 to TRBJ2-3; maybe TRBD1 (6 bases). V lost 1 base and J 4 bases, leaving 12 bases between the germline ends. The CDR3 sequence is 15 residues long. In germline, CDR1 is SGHTA, CDR2 FQGTGA. The CDR3 nucleotides are TGTGCCAGCAGCTTAAATGGGGGACAAGCAGATACGCAGTATTTT. Its translation is CASSLNGGQADTQYF.

V is TRBV7-8 and J is TRBJ1-5, with TRBD1 matching over 11 bases. J was trimmed by 3 bases and V by 4 bases; bases with no gene match: 2. The length of the CDR3 is 15 residues. CDR1 is SGHVS, CDR2 FQNEAQ, per germline. The CDR3 loop is CASSSDRGPNQPQHF. The CDR3 bases are TGTGCCAGCAGCTCGGACAGGGGGCCCAATCAGCCCCAGCATTTT.

The gene calls are TRBV30 and TRBJ1-6; TRBD1 aligns across 7 bases. This CDR3 spans 14 amino acids. Germline V lookup: CDR1 GTSNPN, CDR2 SVGIG (reference sequence). Trimming took 0 bases from V and 7 from J; bases not matched to a gene: 3. CDR3 residues: CAWSVGTANSPLHF. DNA of the CDR3: TGTGCCTGGAGTGTGGGGACAGCCAATTCACCCCTCCACTTT.

The chain has TRBV5-1 and TRBJ1-6; TRBD1 is a possible D gene (6 bases). CDR1 is SGHRS, CDR2 YFSETQ, per germline. Between the trimmed V and J ends, which lost 1 base and 7 bases, there was a span of 9 bases. The CDR3 is 14 residues long. CDR3 nucleotides: TGCGCCAGCAGCTTGAGGGGGGGGAATTCACCCCTCCACTTT. Encoded protein: CASSLRGGNSPLHF.

The genes are TRBV7-9 and TRBJ1-6, with D maybe TRBD1 (5 bases). The CDR3 extends over 13 amino acids. The V end was cut by 5 bases, the J end by 14 bases, with 16 bases between. CDR1 is SEHNR, CDR2 FQNEAQ, per germline (reference sequence). As DNA, the CDR3 is TGTGCCAGCAGCCCGTTTGGCCAGGGCGCCCTCCACTTT. Translating it yields CASSPFGQGALHF.

Remarks on this clone: The junction and the germline gene differ at one end; a read error may be behind it. The chain recombines TRBV5-6 with TRBJ2-2; D is unclear. The CDR3 runs 15 residues. The germline V gene encodes CDR1 SGHDT and CDR2 YYEEEE. The CDR3 region is CASNLQDRRTGELFF. In DNA form, the CDR3 reads TGTGCCAGCAACTTGCAGGATCGGCGCACCGGGGAGCTGTTTTTT.

V is TRBV7-2 and J is TRBJ2-2, with D possibly TRBD2 on 5 matching bases. CDR3 length: 13 amino acids. CDR1 SGHTA and CDR2 FQGNSA come from the germline V gene. The V and J ends lost 6 bases and 7 bases respectively, with 12 bases between them. The CDR3 DNA sequence: TGTGCCAGCAGTTTACTAGAGGGCGGGGAGCTGTTTTTT. The encoded protein is CASSLLEGGELFF.

The rearrangement uses TRBV14 and TRBJ2-7, with D tentatively TRBD1 (6 bases). The germline CDR1 and CDR2 sequences are SGHDN and FVKESK. V lost 2 bases, J lost 4 bases, and 12 bases lay in between. This CDR3 has 14 residues. As DNA, the CDR3 is TGTGCCAGCAGCCAAATCAGGGGCCCGTACGAGCAGTACGTC. This encodes CASSQIRGPYEQYV.

This clone has just a few counts. This CDR3 is also generated by other DNA sequences in the sample. In DNA, the CDR3 is TGCGCCAGCAGCTTAACAGGGGGCAATCAGCCCCAGCATTTT. It translates to CASSLTGGNQPQHF. V is TRBV5-1 and J is TRBJ1-5, with 7 positions matching TRBD1. The CDR3 has 14 residues. With V trimmed by 2 bases and J by 2 bases, 1 base remained unmatched. The germline gives CDR1 SGHRS, CDR2 YFSETQ.

This chain joins TRBV5-1 and TRBJ1-4, with a weak D call TRBD1 (5 bases). The CDR3 runs 15 residues. The germline V and J ends were trimmed by 2 bases and 7 bases, with 15 bases remaining between them. Germline V gives CDR1 SGHRS, CDR2 YFSETQ. The CDR3 nucleotides read TGCGCCAGCAGCTTTACAGGCTTGGCTGGTGAAAAACTGTTTTTT. Its translation is CASSFTGLAGEKLFF.

This rearrangement joins TRBV2 to TRBJ2-7; D might be TRBD1 (5 bases). V dropped 1 base and J dropped 4 bases, with 8 bases sitting between them. CDR3 length equals 13 residues. Germline CDR1 reads SNHLY; CDR2 reads FYNNEI. The CDR3 region has the DNA TGTGCCAGCAGTGAAGTAGGGGTTTACGAGCAGTACGTC. Its translation: CASSEVGVYEQYV.

CDR3 amino acids: CASSFGAGSYEQYV. CDR3 DNA sequence: TGTGCCAGCAGTTTCGGAGCGGGGAGCTACGAGCAGTACGTC. V gene TRBV27 combines with J gene TRBJ2-7; 7 nucleotides align to TRBD2. The CDR3 contains 14 residues. The junction had 5 bases not matched to a gene; V was cut back by 3 bases and J by 3 bases. Germline loops: CDR1 MNHEY, CDR2 SMNVEV (reference sequence).

The chain carries TRBV10-2 and TRBJ2-2, with TRBD2 identical over 11 bases. J gave up 7 bases and V 7 bases, and 2 bases lay outside the gene matches. CDR1 WSHSY and CDR2 SAAADI come from the germline V gene. This CDR3 contains 13 residues. The DNA of the CDR3 is TGCGCCAGCATCGGACTAGCGGGCGGGGAGCTGTTTTTT. It codes for CASIGLAGGELFF.

V is TRBV19 and J is TRBJ1-1; 10 nucleotides line up with TRBD1. The trim removed 10 bases at V and 3 bases at J, leaving 8 bases unmatched. Germline CDR1 is LNHDA and CDR2 is SQIVND (reference sequence). The CDR3 has 14 residues. CDR3 region: CATHWDRGYTEAFF. In DNA, the CDR3 is TGTGCCACCCATTGGGACAGGGGATACACTGAAGCTTTCTTT.

This clone was observed a few times. This chain links TRBV6-1 with TRBJ2-5, with D maybe TRBD2 (5 bases). V was shortened by 4 bases and J by 3 bases, with 12 bases between the two germline ends. The CDR3 extends over 14 amino acids. Germline V gene sequence: CDR1 MNHNS, CDR2 SASEGT. The CDR3 reads CASSVYWGEETQYF. The CDR3 region has the DNA TGTGCCAGCAGTGTATACTGGGGAGAAGAGACCCAGTACTTC.

The V and J genes are TRBV14 and TRBJ1-2; tentative D call: TRBD1 (6 bases). CDR1 is SGHDN and CDR2 is FVKESK in the germline V gene. The CDR3 is 20 residues long. Trimming took off 0 bases at V and 1 base at J, with 24 bases between the two ends. CDR3 DNA: TGTGCCAGCAGCCAAGAAGAGAATAAGGGGGGGAGCCTTCTTAACTATGGCTACACCTTC. It specifies CASSQEENKGGSLLNYGYTF.

This chain joins TRBV9 and TRBJ1-3, with D hard to call. Between the trimmed V and J ends, which lost 0 bases and 2 bases, there was a span of 6 bases. The germline CDR1 and CDR2 sequences are SGDLS and YYNGEE. The CDR3 has 14 residues. CDR3 sequence: CASSVVDTGNTIYF. The CDR3 region has the DNA TGTGCCAGCAGCGTAGTAGACACTGGAAACACCATATATTTT.

The J gene is TRBJ1-2, the V gene TRBV4-1, with 7 positions matching TRBD1. The CDR3 is 17 residues long. The trim removed 2 bases at V and 0 bases at J, leaving 9 bases unmatched. In germline, CDR1 is MGHRA, CDR2 YSYEKL. The CDR3 region is CASSQTRQGGTNYGYTF. In nucleotides, the CDR3 is TGCGCCAGCAGCCAAACCCGACAGGGAGGAACTAACTATGGCTACACCTTC.

The chain couples TRBV5-1 to TRBJ1-1, with a possible D match to TRBD1 (5 bases). The V end lost 5 bases, the J end lost 1 base, and 9 bases lay between the germline ends. This CDR3 contains 13 residues. Germline V lookup: CDR1 SGHRS, CDR2 YFSETQ. The CDR3 sequence is CASRQGENTEAFF. The CDR3 DNA sequence: TGCGCCAGCAGGCAGGGTGAGAACACTGAAGCTTTCTTT.

The chain is built from TRBV7-8 and TRBJ2-1, with 10 bases aligning to TRBD2. From germline, CDR1 is SGHVS and CDR2 FQNEAQ. With V trimmed by 5 bases and J by 9 bases, 10 bases remained unmatched. The CDR3 contains 15 residues. The CDR3 loop reads CASSHSGRALVEQFF. As DNA, the CDR3 is TGTGCCAGCAGCCACAGCGGGAGGGCCCTAGTTGAGCAGTTCTTC.

V is TRBV6-1 and J is TRBJ2-3; weak D call: TRBD2 (6 bases). Germline loops: CDR1 MNHNS, CDR2 SASEGT. This CDR3 has 15 amino acids. The germline V and J ends were trimmed by 3 bases and 1 base, with 11 bases remaining between them. This chain's CDR3 is CASSERGWGTDTQYF. For the CDR3, the DNA is TGTGCCAGCAGTGAGCGGGGCTGGGGCACAGATACGCAGTATTTT.

This clone was observed at least ten times. The V call is TRBV5-1, the J call TRBJ1-1, with 7 bases that match TRBD1. V was clipped by 4 bases and J by 5 bases; unmatched bases: 8. In germline, CDR1 is SGHRS, CDR2 YFSETQ. This CDR3 spans 14 amino acids. CDR3 sequence reads: CASSLTGDGTEAFF. The DNA of the CDR3 is TGCGCCAGCAGCCTAACAGGGGACGGGACTGAAGCTTTCTTT.

This clone was counted between two and nine times. The V call is TRBV6-5, the J call TRBJ1-4; unclear D gene. Trimming left V 3 bases short and J 4 bases short, with 9 bases between. The CDR3 is 14 residues long. Germline assignment: CDR1 MNHEY and CDR2 SVGAGI. Here the CDR3 DNA reads TGTGCCAGCAGTTATCAGCGGGGTAATGAAAAACTGTTTTTT. This gives the protein CASSYQRGNEKLFF.